This passage covers 2 T cell receptor beta chains from one sample sequenced in a study of T cells in women clearing cervical HPV infection. Only in-frame clones appear in the TCRdb table, and some are missing; sequencing was by immunoSEQ multiplex PCR. This repertoire includes tens of thousands of clones. Sequencing used blood buffy coat. The receptors originated from a woman between 18 and 70 years old with a cervical HPV16 infection that either progressed to CIN3+ or cleared (not recorded which).

Note on this clone: The observed sequence ends 3 residues before the CDR3 terminus, with the missing tail filled in from the germline J gene. This chain uses TRBV29-1 with TRBJ1-2; 8 positions match TRBD1. The CDR3 covers 12 residues. Germline CDR1 SQVTM, CDR2 ANQGSEA. CDR3 DNA (partial): TGCAGCGCCTTGACAGGGGAAGTTGAC. This codes for CSALTGEVD. The CDR3 in full is CSALTGEVDYTF.

Of note for this clone: The read ends 3 residues early relative to the CDR3; the germline J gene fills the gap. V gene TRBV20-1 combines with J gene TRBJ2-3, with 12 bases lining up with TRBD2. The V gene's germline CDR1 is DFQATT and CDR2 SNEGSKA (reference sequence). The CDR3 has 15 residues. CDR3 DNA (partial): TGCAGTGCTAGGACTCTAGCGGGGGGGCGAGAGACG. Protein sequence: CSARTLAGGRET. The full CDR3 protein reads CSARTLAGGRETQYF.